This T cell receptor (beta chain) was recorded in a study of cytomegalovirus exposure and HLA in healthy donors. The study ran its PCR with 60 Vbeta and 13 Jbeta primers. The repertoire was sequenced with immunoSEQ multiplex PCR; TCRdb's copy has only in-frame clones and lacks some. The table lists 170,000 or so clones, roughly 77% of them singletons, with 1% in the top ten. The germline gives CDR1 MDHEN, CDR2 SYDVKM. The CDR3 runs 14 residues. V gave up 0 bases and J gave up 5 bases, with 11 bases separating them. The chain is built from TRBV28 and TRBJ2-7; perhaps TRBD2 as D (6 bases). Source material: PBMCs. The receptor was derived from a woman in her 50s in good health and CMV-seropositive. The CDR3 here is CASSLWQGGNEQYF. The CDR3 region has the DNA TGTGCCAGCAGTTTATGGCAGGGCGGGAACGAGCAGTACTTC.